These 13 T cell receptor beta chains were sequenced from one sample in a study of blood T cell repertoires in COVID-19. Clones were sequenced by immunoSEQ multiplex PCR, and TCRdb holds only the in-frame ones, with some missing. The table has roughly 290,000 clones, approximately 85% seen once; the top ten hold 2.2%. What was sequenced was PBMCs or T cells enriched from blood (not recorded which). Receptors originate from a man in his thirties or forties who had recovered from COVID-19.

This chain links TRBV12-3 or TRBV12-4 with TRBJ1-2; D gene ambiguous. The CDR3 contains 12 residues. Trimming removed 6 bases at V and 8 bases at J, with 13 bases between. Here the CDR3 reads CASSPEVGGYTF. For the CDR3, the DNA is TGTGCCAGCAGCCCCGAGGTCGGGGGCTACACCTTC.

The V call is TRBV5-8, the J call TRBJ2-5; the match to TRBD1 covers 7 bases. CDR3 length: 13 amino acids. In germline, CDR1 is SGHTS, CDR2 YDEGEE. Trimming cost V 3 bases and J 5 bases; bases outside gene matches: 4. The CDR3, as DNA: TGTGCCAGCAGCTACACAGGGGCTGAGACCCAGTACTTC. Protein product: CASSYTGAETQYF. The complete variable domain, with remaining parts taken from reference TRBV5-8 and TRBJ2-5, reads EAGVTQSPTHLIKTRGQQATLRCSPISGHTSVYWYQQALGLGLQFLLWYDEGEERNRGNFPPRFSGRQFPNYSSELNVNALELEDSALYLCASSYTGAETQYFGPGTRLLVL.

This chain joins TRBV19 and TRBJ2-3, with a weak D call TRBD1 (5 bases). This CDR3 spans 15 amino acids. Germline V gives CDR1 LNHDA, CDR2 SQIVND (reference sequence). Trimming pared 5 bases from V and 0 bases from J, leaving 12 bases between. CDR3 sequence: CASSSPTASTDTQYF. CDR3 sequence (DNA): TGTGCCAGTAGTTCCCCGACAGCTAGCACAGATACGCAGTATTTT.

The chain employs TRBV5-1 and TRBJ2-2; TRBD1 matches at 8 bases. The CDR3 is 18 amino acids. Germline lookup yields CDR1 SGHRS and CDR2 YFSETQ. The ends lost 4 bases at V and 3 bases at J; junction bases unmatched: 14. The CDR3 spells CASSLPPLRDRYTGELFF. Here the CDR3 DNA reads TGCGCCAGCAGCCTGCCTCCACTCCGGGACAGGTACACCGGGGAGCTGTTTTTT.

The V call is TRBV28, the J call TRBJ1-2; unclear D gene. Germline V CDR1 and CDR2: MDHEN, SYDVKM. CDR3 length equals 13 residues. V was shortened by 5 bases and J by 3 bases, with 10 bases between the two germline ends. CDR3 amino acids: CASSPNGDYGYTF. The CDR3 DNA reads TGTGCCAGCAGTCCAAACGGGGACTATGGCTACACCTTC.

This clone has at least ten counts. The rearrangement joins TRBV7-9 to TRBJ2-1, with 9 bases lining up with TRBD2. This CDR3 region has 19 residues. CDR1 and CDR2 from the germline V gene are SEHNR and FQNEAQ (reference sequence). With V trimmed by 8 bases and J by 4 bases, 21 bases remained unmatched. The CDR3 loop reads CASSSGASGERTDYNEQFF. CDR3 nucleotide sequence: TGTGCCAGCTCCTCTGGGGCTAGCGGGGAACGGACCGATTACAATGAGCAGTTCTTC.

This clone was seen only once. The CDR3 protein is CASSSPSGQAQNTEAFF. In DNA form, the CDR3 reads TGTGCCAGCAGCTCACCCTCGGGACAGGCCCAGAACACTGAAGCTTTCTTT. This chain connects TRBV9 to TRBJ1-1; 8 bases are shared with TRBD1. V trimming: 4 bases; J trimming: 1 base; junction bases outside the gene matches: 12. CDR3 length: 17 residues. The germline gives CDR1 SGDLS, CDR2 YYNGEE.

The CDR3 DNA follows: TGTGCCAGCAGCCTTTTGAGTAGAAACCAGTACTTC. Amino acid sequence: CASSLLSRNQYF. The genes are TRBV3-1 (or the pseudogene TRBV3-2) and TRBJ2-5; no clear D. V dropped 4 bases and J dropped 10 bases, with 13 bases sitting between them. CDR1 and CDR2 (germline): LGHDT, YNNKEL (reference sequence). The CDR3 consists of 12 residues.

J is TRBJ2-5 and V is TRBV27; tentatively, D is TRBD1 (5 bases). V gave up 5 bases and J gave up 5 bases, with 15 bases separating them. Germline V gene sequence: CDR1 MNHEY, CDR2 SMNVEV (reference sequence). The CDR3 has 14 amino acids. CDR3 residues: CASSPTGTRETQYF. CDR3 bases: TGTGCCAGCAGTCCCACAGGCACCAGGGAGACCCAGTACTTC.

For the CDR3, the DNA is TGTGCCTGGAGACGAGGGTCTGGAAACACCATATATTTT. Its protein is CAWRRGSGNTIYF. The chain is built from TRBV30 and TRBJ1-3, with D uncertain. Germline V lookup: CDR1 GTSNPN, CDR2 SVGIG (reference sequence). The CDR3 covers 13 residues. V lost 3 bases and J 1 base, leaving 7 bases between the germline ends.

The rearrangement joins TRBV6-2 or TRBV6-3 to TRBJ1-2, with D possibly TRBD1 on 5 matching bases. CDR1 and CDR2 (germline): MNHEY, SVGEGT. The V and J ends lost 0 bases and 6 bases respectively, with 8 bases between them. The CDR3 is made up of 13 amino acids. This CDR3 is CASSYSTVDGYTF. The CDR3 region has the DNA TGTGCCAGCAGTTACTCGACAGTTGATGGCTACACCTTC.

V gene TRBV9 combines with J gene TRBJ1-2, with D unclear. V lost 4 bases and J 4 bases, leaving 17 bases between the germline ends. This CDR3 comprises 15 residues. Germline V gives CDR1 SGDLS, CDR2 YYNGEE. The CDR3 spells CASSPYNGEGYGYTF. DNA of the CDR3: TGTGCCAGCAGCCCATACAACGGGGAGGGCTATGGCTACACCTTC.

This chain uses TRBV29-1 with TRBJ1-1; D unclear. The germline CDR1 and CDR2 sequences are SQVTM and ANQGSEA. CDR3 length: 12 amino acids. Deletions cut 4 bases from V and 4 bases from J, with 10 bases between. CDR3 in amino acids: CSVAASGTEAFF. The CDR3, as DNA: TGCAGCGTTGCGGCTTCGGGCACTGAAGCTTTCTTT.